A single T cell receptor (beta chain) is shown here with its context. This sample is drawn from a study of cytomegalovirus exposure and HLA in healthy donors. Study as a whole: Earlier results showed roughly 110 million unique TCR beta sequences derived from about 179 million T cells.

Between the trimmed V and J ends, which lost 0 bases and 5 bases, there was a span of 13 bases. Germline CDR1 is WNHNN and CDR2 is SYGVQD (reference sequence). This CDR3 contains 16 residues. Use of 60 Vbeta and 13 Jbeta primers characterized the PCR. Libraries were prepared by immunoSEQ multiplex PCR; TCRdb keeps only in-frame clonotypes and omits some of them. This table holds around 210,000 clones, 70% to 90% found once. This chain joins TRBV10-1 and TRBJ2-2; tentatively, D is TRBD1 (5 bases). Sequencing used PBMCs. The TCR was taken from a girl aged 2-9 years in good health and CMV-seronegative. CDR3 sequence reads: CASSESSRASTGELFF. The DNA of the CDR3 is TGCGCCAGCAGTGAGTCGAGCAGGGCATCTACCGGGGAGCTGTTTTTT.